This is a list of T cell receptor beta chains from one sample in a study of cytomegalovirus exposure and HLA in healthy donors. The repertoire was sequenced with immunoSEQ multiplex PCR; TCRdb's copy has only in-frame clones and lacks some. The sample lists 150,000 to 200,000 clones; approximately 77% were seen once. Sequencing input: PBMCs. These receptor sequences come from a female donor in good health and CMV-seronegative. CDR3s include the opening cysteine and the closing phenylalanine or tryptophan. Fields, in order: D gene, J gene, V gene, clone size, CDR3 DNA, CDR3 protein. The D gene is left open where the match is weak. Clone sizes are given selectively: once, few, many, or a class where the clone is expanded.

>.|TRBJ1-1|TRBV9|.
TGTGCCAGCAGCGGAAGGGGTTCGAACACTGAAGCTTTCTTT
CASSGRGSNTEAFF
>.|TRBJ1-2|TRBV11-1|.
TGTGCCAGCAGCTTAGCCCCAACGGTGAACTATGGCTACACCTTC
CASSLAPTVNYGYTF
>TRBD2|TRBJ2-1|TRBV18|.
TGTGCCAGCACGCCTCCGGGACTAGCGGTTAGCTCCTACAATGAGCAGTTCTTC
CASTPPGLAVSSYNEQFF
>TRBD1|TRBJ2-5|TRBV7-8|.
TGTGCCAGCAGCGTCCGGGACAGCGTTAGAGAGACCCAGTACTTC
CASSVRDSVRETQYF
>TRBD2|TRBJ2-1|TRBV9|.
TGTGCCAGCACCCCTTCGAGCGGGAGGGCGGATGGTGAGCAGTTCTTC
CASTPSSGRADGEQFF
>TRBD1|TRBJ1-6|TRBV5-6|.
TGTGCCAGCAGCCCAAGGACAGGGGGAAATTCACCCCTCCACTTT
CASSPRTGGNSPLHF
>.|TRBJ1-2|TRBV7-9|few
TGTGCCAGCAGCTTAGGCGGCTACTATGGCTACACCTTC
CASSLGGYYGYTF
>TRBD1|TRBJ1-4|TRBV19|.
TGTGCCAGTAGTCTCCGGACAGGGGCCCTTAATGAAAAACTGTTTTTT
CASSLRTGALNEKLFF
>TRBD1|TRBJ2-7|TRBV28|.
TGTGCCAGCAGTTCCCCCGGGACAGGGGGCCCTAACGAGCAGTACTTC
CASSSPGTGGPNEQYF
>TRBD2|TRBJ2-3|TRBV28|few
TGTGCCAGCAGGAAACTAGCGGAGGGCGTGGATACGCAGTATTTT
CASRKLAEGVDTQYF
>.|TRBJ2-5|TRBV19|.
TGTGCCAGTAGTATCGGCGGTTCGGGTGGCGAGACCCAGTACTTC
CASSIGGSGGETQYF
>TRBD2|TRBJ2-1|TRBV30|.
TGTGCCTGGGACCGATCGAGATCTTACGGGACTAGCGGTGTCTCCTACAATGAGCAGTTCTTC
CAWDRSRSYGTSGVSYNEQFF
>TRBD1|TRBJ2-5|TRBV2|few
TGTGCCAGCAGTCCTAACAGGGGGGCCCAAGAGACCCAGTACTTC
CASSPNRGAQETQYF
>TRBD1|TRBJ1-2|TRBV4-2|.
TGTGCCAGCAGCCCCAGGGACAGGGAATCGGATGGCTACACCTTC
CASSPRDRESDGYTF
>TRBD2|TRBJ2-3|TRBV6-1|.
TGTGCCAGCAGTGAAAGAGTGGCGGGGCGGGAGGGGGATACGCAGTATTTT
CASSERVAGREGDTQYF
>TRBD1|TRBJ2-7|TRBV2|few
TGTGCCAGCAGGGTCGGACAGGGCTCCTACGAGCAGTACTTC
CASRVGQGSYEQYF
>.|TRBJ2-2|TRBV6-5|.
TGTGCCAGCAGTTACGGGACACTATCCACCGGGGAGCTGTTTTTT
CASSYGTLSTGELFF
>.|TRBJ1-1|TRBV10-1|.
TGCGCCAGCAGTGCGGGAGGGAGCACTGAAGCTTTCTTT
CASSAGGSTEAFF
>TRBD1|TRBJ2-7|TRBV4-3|.
TGCGCCAGCAGCCAAGCGGACAGGGGTTCCTACGAGCAGTACTTC
CASSQADRGSYEQYF
>.|TRBJ2-7|TRBV6-5|.
TGTGCCAGCAGGAGAAACCGGGATCCGTCCTACGAGCAGTACTTC
CASRRNRDPSYEQYF
>.|TRBJ2-5|TRBV6-1|.
TGTGCCAGCAGTGAACCCCAAAGGGGGGAGACCCAGTACTTC
CASSEPQRGETQYF
>.|TRBJ2-1|TRBV7-3|.
TGTGCCAGCAGCGTCACAGGGTATGAGCAGTTCTTC
CASSVTGYEQFF